What follows is one T cell receptor beta chain and its context. Produced via immunoSEQ multiplex PCR; TCRdb's table is partial and in-frame only. The table includes roughly 230,000 clones, approximately 84% detected once. These data belong to a study of blood T cell repertoires in COVID-19. The wider study: The study drew acute and convalescent COVID-19 samples from the United States, Italy and Spain. In each case, the material was cDNA or gDNA derived from T cells, B-cell-depleted T cells, or PBMCs.

The germline V gene has CDR1 SGHTS and CDR2 YDEGEE. With 4 bases clipped from V and 1 base from J, the junction kept 7 bases outside the gene matches. The CDR3 has 15 amino acids. The V call is TRBV5-8, the J call TRBJ1-1; 7 bases agree with TRBD1. Input material: peripheral blood. This clonotype originated in a man over 45 with active or convalescent COVID-19. CDR3 DNA: TGTGCCAGCAGCGGAAGACAGGGTAGGAACACTGAAGCTTTCTTT. This encodes CASSGRQGRNTEAFF.